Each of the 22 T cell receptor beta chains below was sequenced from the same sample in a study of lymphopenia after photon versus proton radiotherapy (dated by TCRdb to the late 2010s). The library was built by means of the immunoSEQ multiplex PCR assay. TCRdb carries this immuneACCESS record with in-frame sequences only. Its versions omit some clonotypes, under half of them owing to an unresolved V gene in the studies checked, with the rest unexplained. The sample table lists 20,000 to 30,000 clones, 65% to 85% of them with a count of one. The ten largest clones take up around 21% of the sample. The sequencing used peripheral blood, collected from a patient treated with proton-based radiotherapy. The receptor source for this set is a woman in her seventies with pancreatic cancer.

CDR3 nucleotide sequence: TGTGCCAGCAGCTTCCGGGACCGACGCAATCAGCCCCAGCATTTT. It is translated as CASSFRDRRNQPQHF. The gene calls are TRBV5-6 and TRBJ1-5; the D gene is possibly TRBD1 (5 bases). CDR3 length: 15 amino acids. Trimming cost V 2 bases and J 2 bases, with 11 bases left between them. Looked up from germline, CDR1 is SGHDT and CDR2 is YYEEEE. The variable domain in full, with the rest retrieved from reference TRBV5-6 and TRBJ1-5, is DAGVTQSPTHLIKTRGQQVTLRCSPKSGHDTVSWYQQALGQGPQFIFQYYEEEERQRGNFPDRFSGHQFPNYSSELNVNALLLGDSALYLCASSFRDRRNQPQHFGDGTRLSIL.

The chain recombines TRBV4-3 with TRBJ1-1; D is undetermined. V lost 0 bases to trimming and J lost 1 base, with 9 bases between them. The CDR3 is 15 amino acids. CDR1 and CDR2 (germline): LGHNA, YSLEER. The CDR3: CASSQDSGRNTEAFF. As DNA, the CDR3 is TGCGCCAGCAGCCAAGATTCCGGGCGGAACACTGAAGCTTTCTTT.

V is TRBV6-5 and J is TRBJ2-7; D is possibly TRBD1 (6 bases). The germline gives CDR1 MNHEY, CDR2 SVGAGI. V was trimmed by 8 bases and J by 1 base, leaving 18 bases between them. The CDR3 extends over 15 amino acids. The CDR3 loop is CASWGKGTTSYEQYF. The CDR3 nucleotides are TGTGCCAGCTGGGGGAAGGGGACAACGTCCTACGAGCAGTACTTC.

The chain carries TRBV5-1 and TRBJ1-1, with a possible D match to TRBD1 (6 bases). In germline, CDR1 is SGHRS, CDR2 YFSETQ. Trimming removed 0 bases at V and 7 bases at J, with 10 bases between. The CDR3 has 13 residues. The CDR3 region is CASSLEGGIEAFF. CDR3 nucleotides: TGCGCCAGCAGCTTGGAAGGGGGAATTGAAGCTTTCTTT.

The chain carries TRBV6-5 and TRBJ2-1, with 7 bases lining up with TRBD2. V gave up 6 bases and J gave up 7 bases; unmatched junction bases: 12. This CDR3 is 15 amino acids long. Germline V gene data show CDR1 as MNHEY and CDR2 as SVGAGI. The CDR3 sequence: CASRESSGLRNEQFF. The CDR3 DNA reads TGTGCCAGCAGAGAAAGTAGCGGGCTGCGGAATGAGCAGTTCTTC.

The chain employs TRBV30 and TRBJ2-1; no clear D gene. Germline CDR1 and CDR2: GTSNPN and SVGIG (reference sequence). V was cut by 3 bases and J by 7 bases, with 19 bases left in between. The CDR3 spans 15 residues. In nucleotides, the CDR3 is TGTGCCTGGAGCCCTACGATCTGGGCCATGAATGAGCAGTTCTTC. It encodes CAWSPTIWAMNEQFF.

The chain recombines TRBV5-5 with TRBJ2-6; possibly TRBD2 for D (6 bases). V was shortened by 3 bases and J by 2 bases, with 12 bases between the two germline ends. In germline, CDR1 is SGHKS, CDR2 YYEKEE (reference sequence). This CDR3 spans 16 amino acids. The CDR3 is CASSSGPGAGANVLTF. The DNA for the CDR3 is TGTGCCAGCAGCTCGGGGCCGGGGGCTGGGGCCAACGTCCTGACTTTC.

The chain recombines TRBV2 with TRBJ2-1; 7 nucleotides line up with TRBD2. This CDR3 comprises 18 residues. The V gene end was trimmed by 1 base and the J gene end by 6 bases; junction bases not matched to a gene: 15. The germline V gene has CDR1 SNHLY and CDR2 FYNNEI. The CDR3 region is CASSEVPSLAGAFNEQFF. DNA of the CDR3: TGTGCCAGCAGTGAAGTCCCTTCTTTGGCGGGAGCCTTCAATGAGCAGTTCTTC.

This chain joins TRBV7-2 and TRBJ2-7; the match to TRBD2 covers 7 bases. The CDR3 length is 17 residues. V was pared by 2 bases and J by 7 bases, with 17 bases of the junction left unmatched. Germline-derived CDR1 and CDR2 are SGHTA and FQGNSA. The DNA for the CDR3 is TGTGCCAGCAGCTTAAGCCCTCCAGTAGCGGGCCTCGGGGAGCAGTACTTC. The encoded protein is CASSLSPPVAGLGEQYF.

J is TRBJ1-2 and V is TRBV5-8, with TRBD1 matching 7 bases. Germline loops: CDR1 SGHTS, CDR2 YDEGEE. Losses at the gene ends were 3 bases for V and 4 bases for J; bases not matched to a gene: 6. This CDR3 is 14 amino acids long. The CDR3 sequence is CASSWDSGIYGYTF. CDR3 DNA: TGTGCCAGCAGCTGGGACAGTGGGATCTATGGCTACACCTTC.

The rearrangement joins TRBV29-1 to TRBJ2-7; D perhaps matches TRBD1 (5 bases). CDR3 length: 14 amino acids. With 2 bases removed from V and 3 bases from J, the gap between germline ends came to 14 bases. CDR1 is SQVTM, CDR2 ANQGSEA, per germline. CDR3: CSVEMGQVGYEQYF. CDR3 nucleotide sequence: TGCAGCGTTGAAATGGGGCAAGTAGGCTACGAGCAGTACTTC.

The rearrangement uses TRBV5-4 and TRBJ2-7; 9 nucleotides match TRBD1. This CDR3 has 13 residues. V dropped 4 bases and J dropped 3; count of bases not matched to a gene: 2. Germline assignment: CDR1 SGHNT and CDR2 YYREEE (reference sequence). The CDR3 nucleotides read TGTGCCAGCAGCCGGGACAGGGACTACGAGCAGTACTTC. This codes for CASSRDRDYEQYF. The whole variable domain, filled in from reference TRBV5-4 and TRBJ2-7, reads ETGVTQSPTHLIKTRGQQVTLRCSSQSGHNTVSWYQQALGQGPQFIFQYYREEENGRGNFPPRFSGLQFPNYSSELNVNALELDDSALYLCASSRDRDYEQYFGPGTRLTVT.

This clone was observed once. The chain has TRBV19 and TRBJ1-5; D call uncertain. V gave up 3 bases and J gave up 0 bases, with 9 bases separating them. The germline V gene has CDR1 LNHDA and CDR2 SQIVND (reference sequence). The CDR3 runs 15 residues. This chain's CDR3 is CASSIVVNSNQPQHF. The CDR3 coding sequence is TGTGCCAGTAGTATCGTTGTGAATAGCAATCAGCCCCAGCATTTT. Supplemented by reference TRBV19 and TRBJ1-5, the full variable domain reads DGGITQSPKYLFRKEGQNVTLSCEQNLNHDAMYWYRQDPGQGLRLIYYSQIVNDFQKGDIAEGYSVSREKKESFPLTVTSAQKNPTAFYLCASSIVVNSNQPQHFGDGTRLSIL.

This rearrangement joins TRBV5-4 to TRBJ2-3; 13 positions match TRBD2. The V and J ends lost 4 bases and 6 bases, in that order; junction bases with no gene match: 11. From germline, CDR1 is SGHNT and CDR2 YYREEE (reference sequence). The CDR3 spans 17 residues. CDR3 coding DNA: TGTGCCAGCAGCGCCTCACTAGCGGGAGGGCCTCGGGATACGCAGTATTTT. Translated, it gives CASSASLAGGPRDTQYF.

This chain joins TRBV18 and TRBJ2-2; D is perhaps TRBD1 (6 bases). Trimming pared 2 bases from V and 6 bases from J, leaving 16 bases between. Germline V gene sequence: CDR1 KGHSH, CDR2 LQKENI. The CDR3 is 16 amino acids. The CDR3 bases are TGTGCCAGCTCACCAATCAACAGGGAGTCTCCCGGGGAGCTGTTTTTT. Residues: CASSPINRESPGELFF.

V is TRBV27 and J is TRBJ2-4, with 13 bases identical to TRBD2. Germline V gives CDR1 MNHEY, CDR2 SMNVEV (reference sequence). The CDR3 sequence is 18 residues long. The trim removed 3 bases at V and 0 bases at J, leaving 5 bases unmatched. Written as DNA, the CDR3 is TGTGCCAGCAGTTTGGGGACTAGCGGGAAACTAGCCAAAAACATTCAGTACTTC. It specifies CASSLGTSGKLAKNIQYF.

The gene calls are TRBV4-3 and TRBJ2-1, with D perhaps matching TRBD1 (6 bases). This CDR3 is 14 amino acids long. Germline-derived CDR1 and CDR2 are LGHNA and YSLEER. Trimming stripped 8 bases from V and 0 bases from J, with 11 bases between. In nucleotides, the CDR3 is TGCGCCAGCCGCCCGACAGGCTCCTACAATGAGCAGTTCTTC. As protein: CASRPTGSYNEQFF.

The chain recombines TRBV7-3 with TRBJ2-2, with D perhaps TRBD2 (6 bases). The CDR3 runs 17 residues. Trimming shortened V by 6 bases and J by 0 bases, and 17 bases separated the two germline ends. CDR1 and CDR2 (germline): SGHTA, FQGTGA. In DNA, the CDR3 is TGTGCCAGCAGTCCATTGGGACTTCCCGCGAACACCGGGGAGCTGTTTTTT. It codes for CASSPLGLPANTGELFF.

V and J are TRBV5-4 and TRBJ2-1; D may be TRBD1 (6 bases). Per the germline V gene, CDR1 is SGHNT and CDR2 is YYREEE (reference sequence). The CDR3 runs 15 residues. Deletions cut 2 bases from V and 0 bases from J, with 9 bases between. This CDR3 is CASSFVRGSYNEQFF. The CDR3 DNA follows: TGTGCCAGCAGCTTCGTCAGGGGCTCCTACAATGAGCAGTTCTTC.

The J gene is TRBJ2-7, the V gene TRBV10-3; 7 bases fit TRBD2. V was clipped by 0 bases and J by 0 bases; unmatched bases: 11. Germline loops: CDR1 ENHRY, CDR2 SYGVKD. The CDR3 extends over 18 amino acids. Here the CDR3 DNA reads TGTGCCATCAGTGAGTCGACCCTCACTAGCGTAGACTCCTACGAGCAGTACTTC. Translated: CAISESTLTSVDSYEQYF.

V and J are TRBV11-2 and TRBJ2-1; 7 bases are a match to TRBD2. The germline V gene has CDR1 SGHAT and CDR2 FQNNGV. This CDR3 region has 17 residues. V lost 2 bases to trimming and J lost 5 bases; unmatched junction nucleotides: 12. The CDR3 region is CASSLNGLAAYDNEQFF. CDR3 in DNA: TGTGCCAGCAGCTTAAATGGCCTAGCGGCATACGACAATGAGCAGTTCTTC.

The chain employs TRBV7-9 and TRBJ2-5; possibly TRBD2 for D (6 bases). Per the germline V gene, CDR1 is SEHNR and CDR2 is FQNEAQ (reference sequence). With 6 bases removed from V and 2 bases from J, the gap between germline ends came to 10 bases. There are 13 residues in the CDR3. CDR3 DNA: TGTGCCAGCAGTCGGGGGAGACAAGAGACCCAGTACTTC. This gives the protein CASSRGRQETQYF.